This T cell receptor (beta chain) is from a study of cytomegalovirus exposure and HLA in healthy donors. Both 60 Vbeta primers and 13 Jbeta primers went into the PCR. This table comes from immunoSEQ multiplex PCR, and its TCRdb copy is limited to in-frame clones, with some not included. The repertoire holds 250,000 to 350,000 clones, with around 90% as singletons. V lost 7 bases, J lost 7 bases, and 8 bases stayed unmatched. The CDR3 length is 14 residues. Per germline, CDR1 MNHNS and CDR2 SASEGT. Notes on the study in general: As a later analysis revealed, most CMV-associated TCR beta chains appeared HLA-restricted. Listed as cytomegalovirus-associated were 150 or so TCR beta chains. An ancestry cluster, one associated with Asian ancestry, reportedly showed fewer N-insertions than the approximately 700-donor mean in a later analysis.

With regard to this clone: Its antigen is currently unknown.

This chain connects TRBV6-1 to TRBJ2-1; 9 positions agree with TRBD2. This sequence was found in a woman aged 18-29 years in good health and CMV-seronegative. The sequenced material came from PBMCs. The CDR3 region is CASTWRGGGNEQFF. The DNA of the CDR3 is TGTGCCAGCACCTGGCGGGGGGGCGGGAATGAGCAGTTCTTC.